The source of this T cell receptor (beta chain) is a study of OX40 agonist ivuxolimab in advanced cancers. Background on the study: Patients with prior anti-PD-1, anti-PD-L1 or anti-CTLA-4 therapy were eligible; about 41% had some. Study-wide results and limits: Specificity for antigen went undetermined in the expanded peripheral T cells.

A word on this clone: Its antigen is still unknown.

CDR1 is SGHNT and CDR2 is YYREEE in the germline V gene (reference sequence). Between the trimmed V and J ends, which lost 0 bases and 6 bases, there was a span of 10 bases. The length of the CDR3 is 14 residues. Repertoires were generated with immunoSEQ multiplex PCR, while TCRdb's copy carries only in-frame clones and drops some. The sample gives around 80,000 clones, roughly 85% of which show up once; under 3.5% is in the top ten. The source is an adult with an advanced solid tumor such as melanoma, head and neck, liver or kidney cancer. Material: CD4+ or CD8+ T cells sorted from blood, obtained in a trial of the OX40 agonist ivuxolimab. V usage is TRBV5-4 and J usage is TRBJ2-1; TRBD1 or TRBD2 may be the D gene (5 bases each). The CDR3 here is CASSLGGTANEQFF. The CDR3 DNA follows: TGTGCCAGCAGCTTGGGAGGGACGGCCAATGAGCAGTTCTTC.